Sequencing of this T cell receptor beta chain was carried out in a study of PD-1 blockade in classical Hodgkin lymphoma. CDR3 length: 15 amino acids. The germline V gene encodes CDR1 SNHLY and CDR2 FYNNEI. Between the trimmed V and J ends, which lost 6 bases and 5 bases, there was a span of 16 bases. TCRdb's copy holds only in-frame clones and misses some; the assay was immunoSEQ multiplex PCR. This table holds 45,000 or so clones, roughly 78% found once. Time point noted: cycle 4 day 1 (C4D1), after more than five weeks of nivolumab. Exposure to brentuximab vedotin varied, and each patient had relapsed following autologous stem cell transplantation.

Sequencing was performed on peripheral blood mononuclear cells (PBMCs), taken before the fourth cycle of nivolumab. The chain combines TRBV2 with TRBJ2-2, with D tentatively TRBD1 (5 bases). This receptor was identified in a human donor with classical Hodgkin lymphoma. CDR3 in amino acids: CASSLWDQGTGELFF. As DNA, the CDR3 is TGTGCCAGCAGCCTCTGGGATCAGGGTACCGGGGAGCTGTTTTTT.